This T cell receptor (beta chain) was captured by sequencing in a study of blood T cell repertoires in COVID-19. Sequenced by immunoSEQ multiplex PCR; TCRdb stores in-frame clones only, minus some. The sample holds roughly 120,000 clones; about nine tenths are singletons and the top ten take 1.8%. Germline-derived CDR1 and CDR2 are SGHTA and FQGNSA. Trimming took 5 bases from V and 7 from J; bases not matched to a gene: 7. The CDR3 contains 14 residues. The sequenced sample was peripheral blood. The clonotype originates from a human donor with active COVID-19. The donor label of this sample is uncertain. The V gene is TRBV7-2, the J gene TRBJ2-2; 7 positions agree with TRBD1. For the CDR3, the DNA is TGTGCCAGCAGCCTCGGGACAGTTCTCGGGGAGCTGTTTTTT. Translated: CASSLGTVLGELFF.